This TCR beta chain emerged from a study of tumor-infiltrating lymphocytes in primary liver carcinoma. Whole-study context: Lesions, classed as T1-T3 N0M0, spanned about 4.2 to 11 cm across. Study-level results: The difference in top-250-clone fraction between tumors and blood was significant, favoring tumors (p = 0.039).

The source material, roughly 20-31 mg of unsorted bulk tissue, was used to co-extract RNA and DNA. Trimming stripped 8 bases from V and 1 base from J, with 17 bases between. This CDR3 spans 16 amino acids. Germline CDR1 SEHNR, CDR2 FQNEAQ (reference sequence). Comments on this clonotype: Its antigen remains unknown.

The template, about 550 ng total RNA, yielded TCR beta cDNA made with a constant-region primer. ARM-PCR was slightly modified, and three nested multiplex PCR rounds with it gave rise to the TCR beta libraries. Amplification in the first two PCR rounds was performed using TRBV1-TRBV30 forward primers and a C-beta reverse primer for about 10 cycles each. One entry per CDR3 protein results from TCRdb running MiXCR on the multiplex PCR reads. Of around 99,000 distinct CDR3 sequences in the sample, 55% to 75% were seen once. What was sequenced was tumor-adjacent normal liver tissue. The TCR comes from a middle-aged man with primary liver carcinoma and hepatitis B virus infection. The genes are TRBV7-9 and TRBJ2-2; D tentatively reads TRBD1 or TRBD2 (6 bases each). CDR3 in DNA: TGTGCCAGCGCTCCCCGGAGGGGGTTGAACACCGGGGAGCTGTTTTTT. It encodes CASAPRRGLNTGELFF.